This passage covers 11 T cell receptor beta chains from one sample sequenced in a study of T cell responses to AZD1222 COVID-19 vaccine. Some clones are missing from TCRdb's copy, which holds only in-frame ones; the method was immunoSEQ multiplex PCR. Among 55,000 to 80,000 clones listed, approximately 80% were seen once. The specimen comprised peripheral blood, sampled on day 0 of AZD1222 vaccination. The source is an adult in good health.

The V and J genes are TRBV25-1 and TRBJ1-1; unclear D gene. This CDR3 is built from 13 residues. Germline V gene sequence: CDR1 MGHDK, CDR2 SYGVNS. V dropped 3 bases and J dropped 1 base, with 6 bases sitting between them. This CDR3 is CASSEGPNTEAFF. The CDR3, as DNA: TGTGCCAGCAGTGAGGGCCCGAACACTGAAGCTTTCTTT.

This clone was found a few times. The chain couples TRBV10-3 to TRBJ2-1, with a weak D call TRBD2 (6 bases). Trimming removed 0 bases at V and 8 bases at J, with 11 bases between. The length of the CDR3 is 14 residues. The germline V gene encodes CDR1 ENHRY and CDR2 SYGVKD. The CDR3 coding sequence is TGTGCCATCAGTGAGTCGGGGGGTCGGGATGAGCAGTTCTTC. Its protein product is CAISESGGRDEQFF.

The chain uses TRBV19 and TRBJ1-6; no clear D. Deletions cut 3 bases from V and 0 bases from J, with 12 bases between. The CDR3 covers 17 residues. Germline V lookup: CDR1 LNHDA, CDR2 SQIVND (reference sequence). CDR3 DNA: TGTGCCAGTAGTATGCCCGGCGGGAGCTCCTATAATTCACCCCTCCACTTT. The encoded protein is CASSMPGGSSYNSPLHF.

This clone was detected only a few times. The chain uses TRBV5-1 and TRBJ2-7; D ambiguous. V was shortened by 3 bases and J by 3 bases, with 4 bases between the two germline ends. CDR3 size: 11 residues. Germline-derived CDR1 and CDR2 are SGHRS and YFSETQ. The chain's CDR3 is CASSSDYEQYF. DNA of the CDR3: TGCGCCAGCAGCTCGGACTACGAGCAGTACTTC.

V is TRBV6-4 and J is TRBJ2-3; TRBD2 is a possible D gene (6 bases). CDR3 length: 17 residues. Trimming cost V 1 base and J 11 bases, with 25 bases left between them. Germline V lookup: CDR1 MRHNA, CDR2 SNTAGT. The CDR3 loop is CASSDFGGSRSLSGQYF. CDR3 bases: TGTGCCAGCAGTGACTTTGGGGGGTCGCGGTCCCTCTCGGGGCAGTATTTT.

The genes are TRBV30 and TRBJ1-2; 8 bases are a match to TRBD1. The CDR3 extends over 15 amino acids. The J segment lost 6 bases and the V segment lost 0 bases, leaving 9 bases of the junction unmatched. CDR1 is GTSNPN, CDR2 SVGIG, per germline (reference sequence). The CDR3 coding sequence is TGTGCCTGGAGTGTCGGGAGTTGGACAGGGAATGGCTACACCTTC. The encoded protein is CAWSVGSWTGNGYTF.

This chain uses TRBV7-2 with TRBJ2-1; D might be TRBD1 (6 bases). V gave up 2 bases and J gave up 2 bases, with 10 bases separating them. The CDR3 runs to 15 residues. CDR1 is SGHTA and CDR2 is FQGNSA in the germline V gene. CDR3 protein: CASSLRGNPYNEQFF. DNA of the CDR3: TGTGCCAGCAGCTTAAGGGGGAACCCCTACAATGAGCAGTTCTTC.

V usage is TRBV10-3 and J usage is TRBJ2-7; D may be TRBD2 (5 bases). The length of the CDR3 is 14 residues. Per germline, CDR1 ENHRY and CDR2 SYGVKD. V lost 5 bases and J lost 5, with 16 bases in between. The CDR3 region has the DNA TGTGCCATCAGTCCCCGGGATCTCGGCAACGAGCAGTACTTC. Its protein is CAISPRDLGNEQYF.

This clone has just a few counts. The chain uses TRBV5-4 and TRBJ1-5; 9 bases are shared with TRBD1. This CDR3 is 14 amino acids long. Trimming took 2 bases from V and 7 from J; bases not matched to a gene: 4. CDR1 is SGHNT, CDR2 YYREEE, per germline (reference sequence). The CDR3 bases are TGTGCCAGCAGCTTACAGGGGGCAGGGCAGCCCCAGCATTTT. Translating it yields CASSLQGAGQPQHF.

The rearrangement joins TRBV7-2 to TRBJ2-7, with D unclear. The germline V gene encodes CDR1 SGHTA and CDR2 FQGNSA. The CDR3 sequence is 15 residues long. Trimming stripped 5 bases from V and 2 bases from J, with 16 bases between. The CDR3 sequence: CASSPRRTDTYEQYF. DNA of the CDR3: TGTGCCAGCAGCCCAAGAAGGACCGATACCTACGAGCAGTACTTC.

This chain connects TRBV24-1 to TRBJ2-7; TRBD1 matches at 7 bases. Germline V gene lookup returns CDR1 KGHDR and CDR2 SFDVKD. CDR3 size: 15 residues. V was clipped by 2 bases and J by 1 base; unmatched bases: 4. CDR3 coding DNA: TGTGCCACCAGTGATTCCCGGGACAGTTCCTACGAGCAGTACTTC. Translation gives CATSDSRDSSYEQYF.